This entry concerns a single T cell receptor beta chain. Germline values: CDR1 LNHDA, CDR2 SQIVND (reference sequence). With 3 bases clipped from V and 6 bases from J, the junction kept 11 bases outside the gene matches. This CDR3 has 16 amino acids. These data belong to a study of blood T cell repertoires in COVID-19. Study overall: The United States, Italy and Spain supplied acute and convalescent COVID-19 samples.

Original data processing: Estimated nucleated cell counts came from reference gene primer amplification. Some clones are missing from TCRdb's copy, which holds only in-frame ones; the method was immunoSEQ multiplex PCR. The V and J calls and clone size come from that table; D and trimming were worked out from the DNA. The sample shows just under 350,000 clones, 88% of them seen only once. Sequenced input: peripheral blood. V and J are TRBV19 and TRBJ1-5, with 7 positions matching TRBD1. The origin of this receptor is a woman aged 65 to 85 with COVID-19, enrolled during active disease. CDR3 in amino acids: CASSISGTVSSQPQHF. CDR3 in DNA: TGTGCCAGTAGTATTAGCGGGACAGTGTCTTCTCAGCCCCAGCATTTT.